The TCR beta chain described here comes from a study of T cells in localized non-small cell lung cancer. Whole-study results and caveats: In uninvolved adjacent lung, T cell clonality reached its highest value, exceeding tumor. Sequencing involved a lone tumor region, leaving heterogeneity possible. A higher density of T cells in blood coincided with extended overall survival. Adjacent lung held a median roughly 50 of the top 100 tumor clones.

The CDR3 is 13 amino acids. V lost 1 base, J lost 6 bases, and 10 bases lay in between. CDR1 and CDR2 from the germline V gene are MGHRA and YSYEKL. Assay: immunoSEQ multiplex PCR; the TCRdb copy retains only in-frame clones and omits some. In the table there are over a thousand clones, 34% of which are singletons. In regard to this clone: Its antigen remains unidentified.

Source: lung tumor tissue, taken before any cancer treatment. The chain uses TRBV4-1 and TRBJ2-7; D call uncertain. The receptor was derived from a male donor older than 55 with stage I lung adenocarcinoma. The CDR3 DNA reads TGCGCCAGCAGCCAAGGCGTTTGGGTCGAGCAGTACTTC. Translating it yields CASSQGVWVEQYF.